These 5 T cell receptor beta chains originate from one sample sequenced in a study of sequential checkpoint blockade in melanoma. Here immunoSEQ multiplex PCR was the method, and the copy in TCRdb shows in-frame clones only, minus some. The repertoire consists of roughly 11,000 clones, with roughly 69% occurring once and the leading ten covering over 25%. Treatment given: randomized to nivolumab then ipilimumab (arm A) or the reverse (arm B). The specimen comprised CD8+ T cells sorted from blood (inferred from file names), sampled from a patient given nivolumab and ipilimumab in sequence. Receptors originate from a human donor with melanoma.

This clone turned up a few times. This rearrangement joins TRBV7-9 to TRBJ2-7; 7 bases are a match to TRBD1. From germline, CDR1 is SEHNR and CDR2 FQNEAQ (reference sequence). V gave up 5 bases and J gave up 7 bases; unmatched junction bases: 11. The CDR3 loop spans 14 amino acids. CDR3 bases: TGTGCCAGCAGCAGATACACAGGGGAGTGGGAGCAGTACTTC. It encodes CASSRYTGEWEQYF.

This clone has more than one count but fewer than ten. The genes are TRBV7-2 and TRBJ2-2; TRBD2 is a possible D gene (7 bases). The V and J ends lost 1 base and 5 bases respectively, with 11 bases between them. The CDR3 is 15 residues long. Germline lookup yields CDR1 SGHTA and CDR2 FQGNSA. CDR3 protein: CASSLVGGRTGELFF. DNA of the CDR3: TGTGCCAGCAGCTTAGTGGGGGGGCGAACCGGGGAGCTGTTTTTT.

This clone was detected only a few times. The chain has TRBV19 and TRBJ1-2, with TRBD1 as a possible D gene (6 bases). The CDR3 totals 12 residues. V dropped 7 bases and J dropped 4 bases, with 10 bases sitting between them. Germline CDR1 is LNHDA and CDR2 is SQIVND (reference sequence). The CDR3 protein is CASTGRGYGYTF. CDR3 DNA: TGTGCCAGTACGGGCAGGGGCTATGGCTACACCTTC.

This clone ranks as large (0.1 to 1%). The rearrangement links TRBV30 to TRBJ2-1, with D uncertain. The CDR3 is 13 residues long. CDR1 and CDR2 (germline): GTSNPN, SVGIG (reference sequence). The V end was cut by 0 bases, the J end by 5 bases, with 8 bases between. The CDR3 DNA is TGTGCCTGGAGTGTGGAGTACCACAATGAGCAGTTCTTC. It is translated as CAWSVEYHNEQFF. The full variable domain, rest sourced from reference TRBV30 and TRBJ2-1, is SQTIHQWPATLVQPVGSPLSLECTVEGTSNPNLYWYRQAAGRGLQLLFYSVGIGQISSEVPQNLSASRPQDRQFILSSKKLLLSDSGFYLCAWSVEYHNEQFFGPGTRLTVL.

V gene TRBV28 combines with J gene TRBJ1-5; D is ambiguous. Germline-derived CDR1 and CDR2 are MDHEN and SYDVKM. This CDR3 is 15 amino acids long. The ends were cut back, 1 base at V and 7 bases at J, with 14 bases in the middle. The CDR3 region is CASSLFAGNPQPQHF. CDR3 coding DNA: TGTGCCAGCAGTTTATTCGCAGGAAATCCCCAGCCCCAGCATTTT. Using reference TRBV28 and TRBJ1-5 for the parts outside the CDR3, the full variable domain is DVKVTQSSRYLVKRTGEKVFLECVQDMDHENMFWYRQDPGLGLRLIYFSYDVKMKEKGDIPEGYSVSREKKERFSLILESASTNQTSMYLCASSLFAGNPQPQHFGDGTRLSIL.